The 4 T cell receptor beta chains presented below share a single source sample, sequenced in a study of shared clonotypes between healthy human individuals. TCRdb keeps only in-frame clones here, not all; method: immunoSEQ multiplex PCR. The table lists over a million clones, around 76% of them singletons. The sequencing input was memory CD4+ T cells sorted from blood. The subset: CD45RA-negative fraction. These receptors were collected from a man between 18 and 35 years old in good health.

This rearrangement joins TRBV2 to TRBJ2-3; no firm D call. The V end lost 6 bases, the J end lost 4 bases, and 11 bases lay between the germline ends. Germline values: CDR1 SNHLY, CDR2 FYNNEI. There are 13 residues in the CDR3. In DNA, the CDR3 is TGTGCCAGCAGCCAGGTTGTTCCAGATACGCAGTATTTT. Protein: CASSQVVPDTQYF.

J is TRBJ2-3 and V is TRBV6-1, with D possibly TRBD2 on 6 matching bases. There are 17 residues in the CDR3. Germline loops: CDR1 MNHNS, CDR2 SASEGT. V shed 2 bases and J shed 1 base, with 16 bases lying between them. CDR3 sequence (DNA): TGTGCCAGCAGTGAATCTCTACTAGCTGTCGGCACAGATACGCAGTATTTT. Its translation: CASSESLLAVGTDTQYF.

The chain employs TRBV28 and TRBJ1-6; D uncertain. The CDR3 totals 15 residues. The V end was cut by 8 bases, the J end by 2 bases, with 13 bases between. Germline loops: CDR1 MDHEN, CDR2 SYDVKM. The CDR3: CASQGYNTYNSPLHF. CDR3 in DNA: TGTGCCAGCCAAGGGTATAATACCTATAATTCACCCCTCCACTTT.

The chain combines TRBV5-1 with TRBJ2-5; 14 nucleotides agree with TRBD2. V trimming: 2 bases; J trimming: 4 bases; junction bases outside the gene matches: 1. Germline values: CDR1 SGHRS, CDR2 YFSETQ. CDR3 length: 15 amino acids. CDR3: CASSFGLAGGETQYF. The CDR3 DNA follows: TGCGCCAGCAGCTTTGGACTAGCGGGGGGAGAGACCCAGTACTTC.